Listed below are T cell receptor beta chains from one sample, sequenced in a study of cytomegalovirus exposure and HLA in healthy donors. The protocol was immunoSEQ multiplex PCR, while the TCRdb copy is restricted to in-frame clones and leaves out a portion. The sample holds about 98,000 clones, roughly 85% seen once. Sequenced: PBMCs. The origin of the receptors is a woman between 25 and 40 years old in good health and CMV-seronegative. CDR3s include the opening cysteine and the closing phenylalanine or tryptophan. D genes are given only for firm matches. Clone sizes are given selectively: once, few, many, or a class where the clone is expanded.

v_gene	d_gene	j_gene	len	abundance	CDR3aa	CDR3nt
TRBV7-9	TRBD2	TRBJ2-3	16	once	CASSSLTSGRMHTQYF	TGTGCCAGCAGCTCCTTGACTAGCGGGAGAATGCATACGCAGTATTTT
TRBV7-9	-	TRBJ2-1	13	-	CASWGRGVNEQFF	TGTGCCAGCTGGGGGCGTGGGGTCAATGAGCAGTTCTTC
TRBV28	-	TRBJ1-2	10	-	CATVNYGYTF	TGTGCCACGGTGAACTATGGCTACACCTTC
TRBV9	-	TRBJ1-2	13	-	CASSVDDRFGYTF	TGTGCCAGCAGCGTAGATGACAGGTTCGGCTACACCTTC
TRBV9	-	TRBJ2-7	17	-	CASSVAKDSGDNYEQYF	TGTGCCAGCAGCGTAGCAAAAGATTCCGGAGATAACTACGAGCAGTACTTC
TRBV10-3	-	TRBJ1-1	18	-	CAISEYGGLTGRDTEAFF	TGTGCCATCAGTGAGTACGGGGGCCTCACCGGGAGGGACACTGAAGCTTTCTTT
TRBV5-1	TRBD1	TRBJ1-1	13	-	CASSGQGNTEAFF	TGCGCCAGCAGCGGACAGGGAAACACTGAAGCTTTCTTT
TRBV5-6	TRBD1	TRBJ1-2	16	-	CASSLVPPVGQGGYTF	TGTGCCAGCAGCTTGGTTCCTCCGGTCGGACAGGGAGGCTACACCTTC
TRBV28	TRBD2	TRBJ2-7	14	-	CASSRLAGTYEQYF	TGTGCCAGCAGTCGACTAGCGGGGACCTACGAGCAGTACTTC
TRBV11-2	-	TRBJ2-3	14	-	CASSFSTSMDTQYF	TGTGCCAGCAGCTTCTCGACATCTATGGATACGCAGTATTTT
TRBV7-9	TRBD2	TRBJ2-3	16	-	CASSFASGMSTDTQYF	TGTGCCAGCAGCTTCGCTAGCGGGATGTCCACAGATACGCAGTATTTT
TRBV5-5	TRBD1	TRBJ2-5	15	-	CASSRGGQGQETQYF	TGTGCCAGCAGCCGAGGGGGACAGGGCCAAGAGACCCAGTACTTC
TRBV4-1	TRBD2	TRBJ2-1	18	-	CASSPEGLAVSSYNEQFF	TGCGCCAGCAGCCCCGAAGGGCTAGCGGTAAGCTCCTACAATGAGCAGTTCTTC
TRBV4-1	-	TRBJ1-1	18	few	CASSQSQQASWVNTEAFF	TGCGCCAGCAGCCAGAGTCAACAGGCATCTTGGGTGAACACTGAAGCTTTCTTT
TRBV18	-	TRBJ1-1	13	-	CASSLQGTTEAFF	TGTGCCAGCTCACTTCAGGGAACCACTGAAGCTTTCTTT
TRBV29-1	-	TRBJ1-1	13	-	CSARSTENTEAFF	TGCAGCGCTCGTTCGACAGAGAACACTGAAGCTTTCTTT
TRBV13	-	TRBJ2-2	14	-	CASSLAGGAGELFF	TGTGCCAGCAGCTTAGCCGGCGGGGCCGGGGAGCTGTTTTTT
TRBV19	TRBD1	TRBJ2-7	14	-	CASSIDREVPEQYF	TGTGCCAGTAGTATTGACAGGGAAGTTCCCGAGCAGTACTTC
TRBV18	-	TRBJ1-1	14	-	CASSPQLGNTEAFF	TGTGCCAGCTCACCACAGCTTGGGAACACTGAAGCTTTCTTT
TRBV9	-	TRBJ2-1	15	once	CASSVEGQSYNEQFF	TGTGCCAGCAGCGTAGAAGGACAGTCCTACAATGAGCAGTTCTTC
TRBV4-1	-	TRBJ1-4	14	-	CASSQGERREKLFF	TGCGCCAGCAGCCAAGGAGAGAGGCGTGAAAAACTGTTTTTT
TRBV15	TRBD2	TRBJ2-7	16	-	CATSRVRAGASYEQYF	TGTGCCACCAGCAGAGTCCGGGCGGGAGCCTCCTACGAGCAGTACTTC
TRBV5-1	TRBD1	TRBJ1-3	17	-	CASSLTGQRSSGNTIYF	TGCGCCAGCAGCTTGACGGGACAGCGCAGCTCTGGAAACACCATATATTTT
TRBV6-1	-	TRBJ1-4	14	-	CASTTGATNEKLFF	TGTGCCAGCACTACGGGGGCAACTAATGAAAAACTGTTTTTT
TRBV7-2	-	TRBJ2-7	14	-	CASSPASATYEQYF	TGTGCCAGCAGCCCCGCTAGCGCCACCTACGAGCAGTACTTC
TRBV19	-	TRBJ1-5	15	-	CASSIDPSGSGPQHF	TGTGCCAGTAGTATAGATCCATCGGGGTCGGGGCCCCAGCATTTT